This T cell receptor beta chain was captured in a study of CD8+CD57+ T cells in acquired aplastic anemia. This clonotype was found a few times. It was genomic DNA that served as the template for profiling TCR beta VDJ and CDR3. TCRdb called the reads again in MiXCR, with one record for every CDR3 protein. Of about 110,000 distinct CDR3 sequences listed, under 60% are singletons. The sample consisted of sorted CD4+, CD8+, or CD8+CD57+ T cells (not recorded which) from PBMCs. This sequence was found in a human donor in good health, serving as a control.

In nucleotides, the CDR3 is TGTGCCAGCAGTTTCTTAGAAGGCACAGATACGCAGTATTTT. This encodes CASSFLEGTDTQYF. The gene calls are TRBV27 and TRBJ2-3, with no clear D. The ends were cut back, 3 bases at V and 1 base at J, with 8 bases in the middle. This CDR3 is built from 14 residues. Per germline, CDR1 MNHEY and CDR2 SMNVEV (reference sequence).